This entry lists 3 T cell receptor beta chains sequenced from one sample in a study of T cell responses to AZD1222 COVID-19 vaccine (dated by TCRdb to about 2021). Interpreted using the paper, the time point label stands for: baseline before first vaccination. The sample's treatment or condition label is to be understood as: meningococcal conjugate vaccine given as trial control. The method behind the library was the immunoSEQ multiplex PCR assay. TCRdb obtained this table from immuneACCESS and retained in-frame rearrangements with V and J assigned. These tables miss some clones; where compared with another copy, unresolved V genes account for less than half of the shortfall, and the remainder is unexplained. The sample table records 75,000 to 100,000 clones; around nine tenths of these occur just once. The biggest ten clones account for 10% of the sample. Sequenced material: peripheral blood, taken on day 0 of MenACWY control vaccination. These receptors all stem from an adult in good health.

This clone was seen a single time. The chain couples TRBV7-3 to TRBJ2-7; maybe TRBD1 (5 bases). The V end lost 5 bases, the J end lost 6 bases, and 14 bases lay between the germline ends. The CDR3 has 13 residues. Looked up from germline, CDR1 is SGHTA and CDR2 is FQGTGA. The CDR3 nucleotides are TGTGCCAGCAGCACACAACGTGGGGCCGAGCAGTACTTC. Amino acids: CASSTQRGAEQYF.

This clone was seen once. The V and J genes are TRBV7-9 and TRBJ1-4, with 7 positions matching TRBD1. Germline V gives CDR1 SEHNR, CDR2 FQNEAQ (reference sequence). V shed 5 bases, J shed 8 bases, and the junction held 8 bases outside the gene matches. The CDR3 spans 14 residues. This chain's CDR3 is CASSQSTGAEKLFF. The DNA of the CDR3 is TGTGCCAGCAGCCAGTCTACAGGGGCCGAAAAACTGTTTTTT.

This clone was observed once. The chain has TRBV28 and TRBJ1-2; tentatively, D is TRBD1 (6 bases). Germline V lookup: CDR1 MDHEN, CDR2 SYDVKM. This CDR3 contains 15 residues. V was pared by 5 bases and J by 0 bases, with 13 bases between. Here the CDR3 DNA reads TGTGCCAGCAGTGCAGGCGGACAGACTAACTATGGCTACACCTTC. Translating it yields CASSAGGQTNYGYTF.